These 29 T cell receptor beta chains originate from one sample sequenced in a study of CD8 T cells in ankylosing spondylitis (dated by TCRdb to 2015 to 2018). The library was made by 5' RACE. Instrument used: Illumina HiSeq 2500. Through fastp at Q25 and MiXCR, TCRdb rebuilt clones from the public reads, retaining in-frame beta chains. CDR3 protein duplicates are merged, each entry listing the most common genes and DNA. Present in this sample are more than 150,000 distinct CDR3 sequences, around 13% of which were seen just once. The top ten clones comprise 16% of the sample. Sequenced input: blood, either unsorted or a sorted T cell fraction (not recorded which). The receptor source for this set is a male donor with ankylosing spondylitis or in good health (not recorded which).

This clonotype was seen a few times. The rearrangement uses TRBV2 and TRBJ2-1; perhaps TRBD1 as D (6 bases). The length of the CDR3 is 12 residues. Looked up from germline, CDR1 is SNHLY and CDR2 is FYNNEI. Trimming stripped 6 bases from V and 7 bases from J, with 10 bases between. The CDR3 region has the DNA TGTGCCAGCAGCACAGGGTTAAATGAGCAGTTCTTC. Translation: CASSTGLNEQFF.

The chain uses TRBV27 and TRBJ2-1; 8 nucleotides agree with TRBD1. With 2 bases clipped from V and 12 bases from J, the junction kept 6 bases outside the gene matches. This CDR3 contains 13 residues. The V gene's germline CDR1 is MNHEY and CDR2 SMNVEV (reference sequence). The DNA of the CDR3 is TGTGCCAGCAGTTTAGGACAGGGCATTTGGCAGTTCTTC. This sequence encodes CASSLGQGIWQFF.

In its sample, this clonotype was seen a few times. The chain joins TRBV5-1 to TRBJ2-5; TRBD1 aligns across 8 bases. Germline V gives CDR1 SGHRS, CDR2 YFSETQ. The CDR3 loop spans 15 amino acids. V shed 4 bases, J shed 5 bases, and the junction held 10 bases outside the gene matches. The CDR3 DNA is TGCGCCAGCAGCCCCGGACAGGGTGGGTTGGAGACCCAGTACTTC. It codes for CASSPGQGGLETQYF.

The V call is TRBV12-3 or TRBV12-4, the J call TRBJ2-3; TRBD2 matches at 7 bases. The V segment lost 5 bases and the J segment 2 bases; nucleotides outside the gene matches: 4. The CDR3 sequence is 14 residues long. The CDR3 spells CASSASGYTDTQYF. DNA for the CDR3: TGTGCCAGCAGTGCTAGCGGCTACACAGATACGCAGTATTTT.

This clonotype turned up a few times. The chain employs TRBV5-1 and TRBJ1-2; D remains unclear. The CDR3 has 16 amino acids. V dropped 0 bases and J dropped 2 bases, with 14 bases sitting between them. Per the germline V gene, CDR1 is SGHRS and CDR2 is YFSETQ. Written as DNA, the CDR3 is TGCGCCAGCAGCTTGGAATCCGACCTTGGGAACTATGGCTACACCTTC. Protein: CASSLESDLGNYGYTF.

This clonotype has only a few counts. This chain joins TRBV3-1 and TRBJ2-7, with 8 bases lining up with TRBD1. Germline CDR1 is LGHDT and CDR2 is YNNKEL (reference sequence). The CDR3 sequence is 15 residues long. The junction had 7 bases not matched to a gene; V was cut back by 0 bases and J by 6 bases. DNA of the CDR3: TGTGCCAGCAGCCAAGATCGGGACAGGACGGTCGAGCAGTACTTC. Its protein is CASSQDRDRTVEQYF.

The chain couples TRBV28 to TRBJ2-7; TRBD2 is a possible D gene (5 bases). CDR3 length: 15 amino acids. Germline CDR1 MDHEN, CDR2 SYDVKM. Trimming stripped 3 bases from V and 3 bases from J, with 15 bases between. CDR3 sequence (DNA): TGTGCCAGCAGTTTTTGGGAGTCTCGACTCTACGAGCAGTACTTC. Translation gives CASSFWESRLYEQYF.

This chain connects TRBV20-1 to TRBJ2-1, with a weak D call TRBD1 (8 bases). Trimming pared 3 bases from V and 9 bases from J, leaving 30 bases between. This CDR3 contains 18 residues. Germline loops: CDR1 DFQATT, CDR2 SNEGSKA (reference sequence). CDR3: CSARRQGAWRESTGEQFF. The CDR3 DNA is TGCAGTGCTAGGCGGCAGGGGGCCTGGCGGGAGAGTACGGGTGAGCAGTTCTTC.

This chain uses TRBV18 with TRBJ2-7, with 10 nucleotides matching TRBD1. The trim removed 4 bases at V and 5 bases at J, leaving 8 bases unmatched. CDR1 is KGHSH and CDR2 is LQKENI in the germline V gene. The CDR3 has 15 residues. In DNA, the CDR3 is TGTGCCAGCTCACGGGACAGGGGATGGGGAAACGAGCAGTACTTC. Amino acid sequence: CASSRDRGWGNEQYF.

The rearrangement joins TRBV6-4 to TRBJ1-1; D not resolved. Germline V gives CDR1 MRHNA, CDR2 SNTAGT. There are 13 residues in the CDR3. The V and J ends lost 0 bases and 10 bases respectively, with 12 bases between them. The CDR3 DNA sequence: TGTGCCAGCAGTGACTCGAAATCTGTGGGAGCTTTCTTT. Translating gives CASSDSKSVGAFF.

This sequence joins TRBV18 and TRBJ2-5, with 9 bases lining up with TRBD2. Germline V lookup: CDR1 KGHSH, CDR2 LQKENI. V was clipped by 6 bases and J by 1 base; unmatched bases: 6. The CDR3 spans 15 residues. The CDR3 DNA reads TGTGCCAGCTCCCAGACTAGCGGCCCCCAAGAGACCCAGTACTTC. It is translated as CASSQTSGPQETQYF.

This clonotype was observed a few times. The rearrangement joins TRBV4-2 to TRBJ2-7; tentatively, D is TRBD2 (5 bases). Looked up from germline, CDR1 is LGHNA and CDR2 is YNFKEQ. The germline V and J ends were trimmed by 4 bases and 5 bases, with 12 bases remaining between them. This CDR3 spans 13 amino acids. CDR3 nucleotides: TGTGCCAGCAGCCGGCCAGGAGGCGACGAGCAGTACTTC. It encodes CASSRPGGDEQYF.

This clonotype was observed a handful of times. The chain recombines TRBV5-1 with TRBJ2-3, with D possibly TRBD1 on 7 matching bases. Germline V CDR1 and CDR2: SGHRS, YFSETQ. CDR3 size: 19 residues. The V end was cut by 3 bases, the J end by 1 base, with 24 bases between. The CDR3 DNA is TGCGCCAGCAGCTCCTGGAGGGGGCAGAAGGATTGTTGCACAGATACGCAGTATTTT. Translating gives CASSSWRGQKDCCTDTQYF.

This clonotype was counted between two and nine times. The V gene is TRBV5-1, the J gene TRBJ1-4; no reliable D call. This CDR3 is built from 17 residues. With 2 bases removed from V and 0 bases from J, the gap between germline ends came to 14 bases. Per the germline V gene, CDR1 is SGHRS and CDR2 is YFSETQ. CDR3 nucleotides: TGCGCCAGCAGCTTCCACCTCACGGACGCAACTAATGAAAAACTGTTTTTT. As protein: CASSFHLTDATNEKLFF.

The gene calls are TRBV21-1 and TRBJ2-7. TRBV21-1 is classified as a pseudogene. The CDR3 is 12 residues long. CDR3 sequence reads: CASSKAIGEQYF. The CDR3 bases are TGTGCCAGCAGCAAAGCGATTGGCGAGCAGTACTTC.

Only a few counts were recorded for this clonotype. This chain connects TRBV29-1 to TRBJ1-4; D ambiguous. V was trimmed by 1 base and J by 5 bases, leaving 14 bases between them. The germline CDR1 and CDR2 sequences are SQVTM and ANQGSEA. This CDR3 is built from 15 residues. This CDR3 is CSVEGSSSGNEKLFF. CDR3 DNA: TGCAGCGTTGAAGGGTCCTCGAGCGGCAATGAAAAACTGTTTTTT.

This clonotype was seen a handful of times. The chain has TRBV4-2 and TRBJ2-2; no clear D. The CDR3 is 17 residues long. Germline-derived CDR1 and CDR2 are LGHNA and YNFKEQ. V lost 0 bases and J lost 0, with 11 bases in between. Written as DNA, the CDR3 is TGTGCCAGCAGCCAAGACGGGTGGGCGGCGAACACCGGGGAGCTGTTTTTT. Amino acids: CASSQDGWAANTGELFF.

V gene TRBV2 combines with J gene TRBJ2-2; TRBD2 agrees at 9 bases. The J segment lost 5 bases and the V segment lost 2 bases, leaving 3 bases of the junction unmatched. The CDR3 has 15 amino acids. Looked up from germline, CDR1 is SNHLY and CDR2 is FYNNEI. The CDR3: CASSEPGLATGELFF. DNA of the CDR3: TGTGCCAGCAGTGAACCGGGACTAGCTACCGGGGAGCTGTTTTTT.

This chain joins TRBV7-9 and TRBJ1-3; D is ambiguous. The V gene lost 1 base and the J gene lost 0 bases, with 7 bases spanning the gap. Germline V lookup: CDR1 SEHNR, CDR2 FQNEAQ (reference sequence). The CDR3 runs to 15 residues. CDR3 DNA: TGTGCCAGCAGCTTAGTACCGATCTCTGGAAACACCATATATTTT. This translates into CASSLVPISGNTIYF.

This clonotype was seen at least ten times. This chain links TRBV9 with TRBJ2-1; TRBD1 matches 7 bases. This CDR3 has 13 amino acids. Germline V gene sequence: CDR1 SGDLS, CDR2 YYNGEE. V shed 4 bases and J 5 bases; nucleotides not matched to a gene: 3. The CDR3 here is CASSLGTDNEQFF. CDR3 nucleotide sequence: TGTGCCAGCAGCCTTGGGACAGACAATGAGCAGTTCTTC.

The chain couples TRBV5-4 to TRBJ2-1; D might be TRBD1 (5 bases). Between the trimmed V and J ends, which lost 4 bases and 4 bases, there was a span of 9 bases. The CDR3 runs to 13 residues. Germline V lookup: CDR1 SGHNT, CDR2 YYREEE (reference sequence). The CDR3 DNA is TGTGCCAGCAGCATTGACAGTTACAATGAGCAGTTCTTC. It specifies CASSIDSYNEQFF.

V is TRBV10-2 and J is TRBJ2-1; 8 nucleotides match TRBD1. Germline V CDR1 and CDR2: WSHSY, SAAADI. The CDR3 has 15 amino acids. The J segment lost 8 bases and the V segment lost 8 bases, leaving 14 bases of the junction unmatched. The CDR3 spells CASARPDREWDEQFF. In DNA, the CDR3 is TGCGCCAGCGCGAGGCCGGACAGGGAGTGGGATGAGCAGTTCTTC.

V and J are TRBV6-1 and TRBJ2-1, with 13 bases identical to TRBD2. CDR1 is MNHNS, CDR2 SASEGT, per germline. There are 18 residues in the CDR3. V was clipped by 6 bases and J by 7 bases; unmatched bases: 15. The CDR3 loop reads CASSLGPWTSGGPNEQFF. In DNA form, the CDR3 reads TGTGCCAGCAGCCTCGGCCCCTGGACTAGCGGGGGCCCGAATGAGCAGTTCTTC.

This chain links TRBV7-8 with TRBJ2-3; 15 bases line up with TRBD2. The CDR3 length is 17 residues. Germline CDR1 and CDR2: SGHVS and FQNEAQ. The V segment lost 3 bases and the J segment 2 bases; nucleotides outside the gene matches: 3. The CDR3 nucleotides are TGTGCCAGCAGCTTCGGGACTAGCGGGGGGATCACAGATACGCAGTATTTT. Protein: CASSFGTSGGITDTQYF.

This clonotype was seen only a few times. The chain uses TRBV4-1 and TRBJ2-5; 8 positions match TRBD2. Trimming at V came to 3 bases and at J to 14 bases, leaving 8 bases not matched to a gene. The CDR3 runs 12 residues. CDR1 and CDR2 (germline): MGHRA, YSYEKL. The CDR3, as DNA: TGCGCCAGCAGCCACCCTGGACTAGCCTTCTACTTC. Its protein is CASSHPGLAFYF.

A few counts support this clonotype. The CDR3 protein is CASSLIATNEKLFF. The DNA for the CDR3 is TGTGCCAGCAGTTTGATAGCAACTAATGAAAAACTGTTTTTT. V is TRBV27 and J is TRBJ1-4; no clear D gene. Looked up from germline, CDR1 is MNHEY and CDR2 is SMNVEV (reference sequence). This CDR3 contains 14 residues. V shed 3 bases and J shed 0 bases, with 5 bases lying between them.

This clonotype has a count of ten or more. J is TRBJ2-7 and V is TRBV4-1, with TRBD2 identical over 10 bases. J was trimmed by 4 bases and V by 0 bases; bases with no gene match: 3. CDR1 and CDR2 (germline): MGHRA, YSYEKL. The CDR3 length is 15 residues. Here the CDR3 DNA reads TGCGCCAGCAGCCAAGATCTAGCGGGAGTATACGAGCAGTACTTC. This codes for CASSQDLAGVYEQYF.

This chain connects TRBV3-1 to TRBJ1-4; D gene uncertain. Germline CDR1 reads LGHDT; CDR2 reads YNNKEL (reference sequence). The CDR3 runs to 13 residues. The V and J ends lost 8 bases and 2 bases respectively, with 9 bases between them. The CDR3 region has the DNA TGTGCCAGCTCTGAGTACACTAATGAAAAACTGTTTTTT. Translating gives CASSEYTNEKLFF.

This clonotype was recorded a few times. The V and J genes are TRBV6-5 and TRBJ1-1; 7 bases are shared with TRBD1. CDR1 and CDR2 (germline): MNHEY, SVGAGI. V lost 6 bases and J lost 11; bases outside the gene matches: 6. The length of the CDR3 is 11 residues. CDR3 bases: TGTGCCAGCAGCTTCGGGACAGATGCTTTCTTT. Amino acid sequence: CASSFGTDAFF.